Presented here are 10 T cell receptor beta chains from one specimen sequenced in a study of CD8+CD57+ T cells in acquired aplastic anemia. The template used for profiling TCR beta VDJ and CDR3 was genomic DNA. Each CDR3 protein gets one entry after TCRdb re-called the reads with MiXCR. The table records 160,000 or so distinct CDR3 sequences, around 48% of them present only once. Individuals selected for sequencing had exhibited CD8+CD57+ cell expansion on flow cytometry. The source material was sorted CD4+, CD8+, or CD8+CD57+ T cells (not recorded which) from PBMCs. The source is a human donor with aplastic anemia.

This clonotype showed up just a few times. The CDR3 region is CSARPLRGYEQYF. As DNA, the CDR3 is TGCAGTGCTAGGCCCCTTAGAGGCTACGAGCAGTACTTC. J is TRBJ2-7 and V is TRBV20-1, with D unresolved. The germline V and J ends were trimmed by 3 bases and 3 bases, with 12 bases remaining between them. Per germline, CDR1 DFQATT and CDR2 SNEGSKA (reference sequence). There are 13 residues in the CDR3.

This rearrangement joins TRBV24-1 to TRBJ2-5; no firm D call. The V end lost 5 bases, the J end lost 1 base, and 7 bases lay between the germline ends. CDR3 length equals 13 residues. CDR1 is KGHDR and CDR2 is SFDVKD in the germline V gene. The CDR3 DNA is TGTGCCACCAGTGCGTCAGCCCAAGAGACCCAGTACTTC. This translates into CATSASAQETQYF.

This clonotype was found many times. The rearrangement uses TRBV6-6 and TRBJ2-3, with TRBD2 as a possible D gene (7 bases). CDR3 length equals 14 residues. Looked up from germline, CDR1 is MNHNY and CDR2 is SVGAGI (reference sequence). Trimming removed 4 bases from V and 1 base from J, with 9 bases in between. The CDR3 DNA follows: TGTGCCAGCAGTTGGGGGGGCGGCACAGATACGCAGTATTTT. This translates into CASSWGGGTDTQYF.

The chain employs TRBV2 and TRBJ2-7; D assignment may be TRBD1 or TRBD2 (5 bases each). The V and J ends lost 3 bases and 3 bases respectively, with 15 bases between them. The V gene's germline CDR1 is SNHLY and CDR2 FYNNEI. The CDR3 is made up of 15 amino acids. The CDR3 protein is CASSDPQGPNYEQYF. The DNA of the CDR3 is TGTGCCAGCAGTGACCCCCAGGGACCAAACTACGAGCAGTACTTC.

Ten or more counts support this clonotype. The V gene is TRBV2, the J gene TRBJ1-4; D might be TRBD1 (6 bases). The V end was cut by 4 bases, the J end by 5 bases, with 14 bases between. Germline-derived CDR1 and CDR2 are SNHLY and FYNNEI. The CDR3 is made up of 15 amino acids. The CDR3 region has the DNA TGTGCCAGCAGTGCGGGGGGCTCGGGGAATGAAAAACTGTTTTTT. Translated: CASSAGGSGNEKLFF.

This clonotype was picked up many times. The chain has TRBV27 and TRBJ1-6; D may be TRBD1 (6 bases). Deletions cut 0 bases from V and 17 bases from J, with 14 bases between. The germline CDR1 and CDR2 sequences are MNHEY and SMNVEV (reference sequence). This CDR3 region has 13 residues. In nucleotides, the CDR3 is TGTGCCAGCAGTTTATCGACCAGGGGAGACGTCCACTTT. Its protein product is CASSLSTRGDVHF.

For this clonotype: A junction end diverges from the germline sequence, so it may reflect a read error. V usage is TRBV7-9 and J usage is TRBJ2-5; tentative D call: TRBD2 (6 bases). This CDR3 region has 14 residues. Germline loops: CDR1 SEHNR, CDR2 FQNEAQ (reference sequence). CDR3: CASGHRGPRETQHF. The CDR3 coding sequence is TGTGCCAGCGGACACCGGGGCCCCCGGGAGACCCAGCACTTC.

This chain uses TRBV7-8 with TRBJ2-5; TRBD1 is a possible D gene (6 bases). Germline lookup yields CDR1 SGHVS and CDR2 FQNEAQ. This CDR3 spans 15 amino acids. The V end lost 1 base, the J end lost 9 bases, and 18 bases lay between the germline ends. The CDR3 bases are TGTGCCAGCAGCTTAGAGGGCAGGGGTTCCGGGGCCCAGTACTTC. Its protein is CASSLEGRGSGAQYF.

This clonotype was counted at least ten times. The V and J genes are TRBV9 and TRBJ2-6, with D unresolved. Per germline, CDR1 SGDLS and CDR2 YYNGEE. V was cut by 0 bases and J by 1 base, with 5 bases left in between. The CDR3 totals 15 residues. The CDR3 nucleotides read TGTGCCAGCAGCGTAGGATCGTCTGGGGCCAACGTCCTGACTTTC. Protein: CASSVGSSGANVLTF.

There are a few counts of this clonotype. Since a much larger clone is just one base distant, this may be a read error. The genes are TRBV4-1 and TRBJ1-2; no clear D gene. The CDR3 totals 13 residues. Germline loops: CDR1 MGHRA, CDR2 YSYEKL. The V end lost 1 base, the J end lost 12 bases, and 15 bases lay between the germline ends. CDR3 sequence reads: CASSQGGMASHTF. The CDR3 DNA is TGCGCCAGCAGCCAAGGAGGGATGGCTAGCCACACCTTC.